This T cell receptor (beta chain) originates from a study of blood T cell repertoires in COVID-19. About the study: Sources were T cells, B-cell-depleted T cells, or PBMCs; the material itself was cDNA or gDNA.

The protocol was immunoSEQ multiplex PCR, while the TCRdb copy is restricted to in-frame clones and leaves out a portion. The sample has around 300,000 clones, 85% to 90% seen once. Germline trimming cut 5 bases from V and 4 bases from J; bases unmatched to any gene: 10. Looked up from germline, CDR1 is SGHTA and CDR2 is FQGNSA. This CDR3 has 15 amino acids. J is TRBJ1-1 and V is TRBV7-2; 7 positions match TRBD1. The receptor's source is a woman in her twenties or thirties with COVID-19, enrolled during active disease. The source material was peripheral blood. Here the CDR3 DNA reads TGTGCCAGCAGCCGGCAAAGCACAGGGGTCACTGAAGCTTTCTTT. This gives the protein CASSRQSTGVTEAFF. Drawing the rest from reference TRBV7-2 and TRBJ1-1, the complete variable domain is GAGVSQSPSNKVTEKGKDVELRCDPISGHTALYWYRQSLGQGLEFLIYFQGNSAPDKSGLPSDRFSAERTGGSVSTLTIQRTQQEDSAVYLCASSRQSTGVTEAFFGQGTRLTVV.